This T cell receptor (beta chain) derives from a study of beta chain features in type 1 diabetes listed by TCRdb under 2018. For the study in its entirety: Mean age, gender distribution, total cell number and subset yield did not differ between patients and healthy donors. Regulatory and stem cell-like memory subsets were obtained from only 8 patients and about 8 healthy donors, while naive and central memory subsets were obtained from all 30 or so donors. A total of roughly 100,000,000 sorted cells were examined across all samples, and the number of cells per subset was strongly correlated with RNA yield. In the study, TCRB repertoires of sorted circulating CD4+ T cell subsets from recently diagnosed type 1 diabetes patients were compared with those of matched healthy donors. General findings and caveats noted by the study authors: Because cDNA was sequenced instead of genomic DNA, activated cells with high expression could be over-represented, although the groups did not differ in activation or CD3 levels. Shorter templates might be favored by PCR, yet because patient and control samples were amplified and corrected together, any such skew would affect both groups equally. A moderate but significant shortening of TCRB CDR3 length was observed in type 1 diabetes patients in all four CD4+ subsets. Fewer insertions and more nucleotide deletions at VDJ recombination sites were observed in patients with type 1 diabetes, implying thymic rearrangement abnormalities. Because the HLA sub-analyses included only small numbers of individuals, any influence of HLA type on TCRB rearrangement was left unresolved. Naive, central memory and regulatory TCRB repertoires appeared more similar among patients than among healthy donors.

Worth noting for this clone: Its antigen remains unidentified. No base quality values were provided; no much bigger clone lies one nucleotide off.

All of the isolated RNA was reverse transcribed with the High Capacity cDNA Reverse Transcription Kit, so expressed TCRB transcripts were sequenced. Naive, central memory and regulatory T cell samples underwent deep immunoSEQ sequencing, averaging roughly 3.4 million total reads per sample. After sorted cells were lysed in RLT buffer, RNA was extracted with DNase-treated RNeasy Micro or Mini kits, with the choice depending on cell number. To prevent cross-contamination, each cell subset was processed individually, whereas patient and healthy donor samples were processed jointly. The immunoSEQ multiplex PCR was used to amplify TCRB sequences from cDNA, yielding 87-bp fragments that span the CDR3 region. The amplicons were sequenced using the Illumina HiSeq platform. As for the original processing: Synthetic template baselines were used to correct PCR bias computationally, reads within Hamming distance 2 were collapsed together, and singletons that could not be merged were discarded. Reads were aligned against IMGT to assign V, D and J genes, CDR3 length and insertions or deletions at six rearrangement sites. Within each subset, clonotype counts were normalized to the number of sorted cells before true diversity and Gini coefficients were calculated with the tcR R package. The overlap coefficient, calculated on TCRB nucleotide sequences, was used to measure repertoire sharing. This is the immuneACCESS table as TCRdb keeps it, with only in-frame sequences that have V and J called. A part of the clones is gone; compared with another copy, unresolved V genes explain less than half, and the rest is unexplained. From that table come the V and J calls and clone size; the DNA was used to work out D and trimming. The sample table lists hundreds of thousands of clones, 14% of them with a count of one. The ten largest clones take up roughly 6.7% of the sample.

Including cysteine and phenylalanine, the CDR3 has 15 amino acids. Only the CDR3 DNA is retained, 45 bases long and in frame from the first base. The CDR1 and CDR2 encoded by the germline V gene are SGHTA and FQGNSA. A single peripheral blood draw of around 120 mL on average was collected from each donor into heparinised tubes. Using a panel that included CD45RO, CCR7, CD25, CD127, CD95 and CD27, naive, central memory, regulatory and stem cell-like memory CD4+ T cells were sorted on a BD FACSAria II. Purity was above 98% for every sorted population. PBMCs were separated immediately by Lymphoprep density gradient centrifugation and were stained directly, without being cultured. So that batch effects would be minimized, each experiment stained and sorted samples in pairs, pairing one healthy donor with one patient.

Sequenced: central memory CD4+ T cells from blood. This sequence originates from a man between 25 and 39 years old in good health. The chain uses TRBV7-2 and TRBJ2-5, and 7 junction bases match TRBD1. The DNA matches TRBJ2-7 better at its end, which makes the J call doubtful. The nucleotide sequence reads as follows: TGTGCCAGCAGCTTAGATAACAGGGGACCCTACGAGCAGTACTTC. This codes for CASSLDNRGPYEQYF.